Following are 8 T cell receptor beta chains from one sample sequenced in a study of technical replicates of blood from a few donors. Sequencing was performed with immunoSEQ multiplex PCR; in TCRdb, only in-frame clones are kept and a portion is missing. The table includes under 70,000 clones, roughly nine tenths detected once. Sample: PBMCs. Every receptor here comes from a human donor in good health. Some clones in this sample may be carry-over from other donors' samples.

V is TRBV5-1 and J is TRBJ2-5; D call uncertain. The CDR3 contains 14 residues. The V gene's germline CDR1 is SGHRS and CDR2 YFSETQ. The V and J ends lost 0 bases and 2 bases respectively, with 8 bases between them. The DNA of the CDR3 is TGCGCCAGCAGCTTGGGGTTGGCACAAGAGACCCAGTACTTC. It specifies CASSLGLAQETQYF.

This chain joins TRBV5-1 and TRBJ2-7; TRBD2 is a possible D gene (5 bases). Deletions cut 0 bases from V and 4 bases from J, with 11 bases between. The CDR3 covers 14 residues. CDR1 is SGHRS, CDR2 YFSETQ, per germline. CDR3 sequence reads: CASSLDGSDYEQYF. DNA of the CDR3: TGCGCCAGCAGCTTGGATGGGAGTGATTACGAGCAGTACTTC.

This chain joins TRBV29-1 and TRBJ2-7; TRBD1 is a possible D gene (5 bases). The V and J ends lost 7 bases and 2 bases respectively, with 9 bases between them. CDR1 and CDR2 from the germline V gene are SQVTM and ANQGSEA. The CDR3 extends over 11 amino acids. CDR3 coding DNA: TGCAGCGCTACAGGAACCTACGAGCAGTACTTC. It encodes CSATGTYEQYF.

V usage is TRBV7-8 and J usage is TRBJ2-7; D perhaps matches TRBD1 (5 bases). V shed 1 base and J shed 6 bases, with 10 bases lying between them. The CDR3 has 13 residues. Germline V gene data show CDR1 as SGHVS and CDR2 as FQNEAQ. The chain's CDR3 is CASSLGRVIEQYF. Here the CDR3 DNA reads TGTGCCAGCAGCTTAGGCAGGGTTATCGAGCAGTACTTC.

This clone was counted a single time. The chain couples TRBV13 to TRBJ1-6, with 9 bases fitting TRBD1. This CDR3 comprises 18 residues. The V and J ends lost 2 bases and 6 bases, in that order; junction bases with no gene match: 11. Germline V gives CDR1 PRHDT, CDR2 FYEKMQ (reference sequence). CDR3 in amino acids: CASSLSVNTGGRNSPLHF. CDR3 coding DNA: TGTGCCAGCAGCTTAAGCGTCAATACAGGGGGCCGTAATTCACCCCTCCACTTT.

J is TRBJ1-1 and V is TRBV29-1; TRBD1 matches 8 bases. V trimming: 4 bases; J trimming: 3 bases; junction bases outside the gene matches: 16. CDR3 length: 17 amino acids. Germline V gene data show CDR1 as SQVTM and CDR2 as ANQGSEA. The CDR3 loop is CSVARHPGTGLDTEAFF. The CDR3 DNA sequence: TGCAGCGTTGCACGGCACCCAGGGACAGGTTTAGACACTGAAGCTTTCTTT.

The rearrangement links TRBV5-1 to TRBJ2-7; perhaps TRBD2 as D (6 bases). Germline CDR1 reads SGHRS; CDR2 reads YFSETQ. The length of the CDR3 is 15 residues. The germline V and J ends were trimmed by 0 bases and 3 bases, with 13 bases remaining between them. CDR3 sequence (DNA): TGCGCCAGCAGCTTGGCACCCGGGAGTCGCTACGAGCAGTACTTC. Residues: CASSLAPGSRYEQYF.

V and J are TRBV4-1 and TRBJ2-7, with 12 bases that match TRBD2. Germline V gene lookup returns CDR1 MGHRA and CDR2 YSYEKL. The CDR3 length is 16 residues. V gave up 2 bases and J gave up 3 bases; unmatched junction bases: 5. The CDR3 is CASSQSTSGGFYEQYF. The DNA for the CDR3 is TGCGCCAGCAGCCAATCGACTAGCGGGGGATTCTACGAGCAGTACTTC.